Each of the 27 T cell receptor beta chains below was sequenced from the same sample in a study of response to subunit inactivated influenza vaccine. TCRdb independently ran MiXCR on the RT-PCR reads; one entry per CDR3 protein. The profile covers about 540,000 distinct CDR3 sequences, with around 21% appearing a single time and 2.5% to 3.5% taken by the ten largest. These same records also appear under a second study, on T cells expressing NK-cell markers. As that report states: As the method of synthesis, 5'RACE template switching with UMIs yielded TCR beta cDNA.

This specimen was CD4+ T cells sorted from PBMCs, taken roughly 12 days after vaccination. The receptors here all came from a man aged 50 or older who received an inactivated influenza vaccine.

This clonotype was picked up many times. The rearrangement links TRBV18 to TRBJ2-3, with 7 bases aligning to TRBD1. There are 16 residues in the CDR3. The germline gives CDR1 KGHSH, CDR2 LQKENI. The trim removed 3 bases at V and 2 bases at J, leaving 8 bases unmatched. CDR3: CASSPRQGSITDTQYF. The CDR3 bases are TGTGCCAGCTCACCTCGACAGGGCTCCATCACAGATACGCAGTATTTT.

This clonotype has just a few counts. The rearrangement links TRBV24-1 to TRBJ1-2; 9 bases match TRBD1. Germline trimming cut 4 bases from V and 3 bases from J; bases unmatched to any gene: 5. Germline V gene lookup returns CDR1 KGHDR and CDR2 SFDVKD. CDR3 size: 15 residues. In nucleotides, the CDR3 is TGTGCCACCAGTGACCCGGGACAGGGATACTATGGCTACACCTTC. Amino acids: CATSDPGQGYYGYTF.

In its sample, this clonotype was seen a few times. This chain connects TRBV6-1 to TRBJ2-1; D ambiguous. Germline CDR1 is MNHNS and CDR2 is SASEGT. This CDR3 is 15 amino acids long. V was pared by 8 bases and J by 4 bases, with 18 bases between. CDR3 amino acids: CASPYLHEVYNEQFF. In DNA, the CDR3 is TGTGCCAGCCCATACCTTCACGAGGTTTACAATGAGCAGTTCTTC.

This chain links TRBV10-3 with TRBJ2-7; 9 bases align to TRBD2. With V trimmed by 7 bases and J by 4 bases, 8 bases remained unmatched. This CDR3 region has 14 residues. Germline V gene sequence: CDR1 ENHRY, CDR2 SYGVKD. CDR3 amino acids: CAIKRGGGAYEQYF. DNA of the CDR3: TGTGCCATCAAGAGAGGCGGGGGGGCGTACGAGCAGTACTTC.

This clonotype was seen a few times. This sequence joins TRBV3-1 and TRBJ2-7; the D gene is possibly TRBD1 (6 bases). Between the trimmed V and J ends, which lost 4 bases and 4 bases, there was a span of 11 bases. CDR1 and CDR2 from the germline V gene are LGHDT and YNNKEL (reference sequence). This CDR3 is built from 13 residues. CDR3 sequence: CASSRVQGYEQYF. The CDR3 DNA reads TGTGCCAGCAGCCGCGTACAGGGTTACGAGCAGTACTTC.

This chain uses TRBV6-2 or TRBV6-3 with TRBJ2-7; D gene uncertain. Germline V CDR1 and CDR2: MNHEY, SVGEGT. With 5 bases removed from V and 9 bases from J, the gap between germline ends came to 17 bases. CDR3 length equals 13 residues. CDR3 coding DNA: TGTGCCAGCAGTCCCCGGACGGAGCACCGGCAGTACTTC. Protein: CASSPRTEHRQYF.

This clonotype was recorded a few times. V gene TRBV19 combines with J gene TRBJ2-2, with 9 positions matching TRBD2. The CDR3 loop spans 19 amino acids. V shed 6 bases, J shed 0 bases, and the junction held 14 bases outside the gene matches. Germline V CDR1 and CDR2: LNHDA, SQIVND (reference sequence). The CDR3 coding sequence is TGTGCCAGTAGCCGTATGGGGCTAGCGGGGATCGCGAACACCGGGGAGCTGTTTTTT. Translating it yields CASSRMGLAGIANTGELFF.

This clonotype was detected only a few times. This rearrangement joins TRBV6-2 or TRBV6-3 to TRBJ1-2; D call uncertain. This CDR3 spans 13 amino acids. The germline gives CDR1 MNHEY, CDR2 SVGEGT. V was shortened by 6 bases and J by 1 base, with 9 bases between the two germline ends. The DNA for the CDR3 is TGTGCCAGCAGCCCACAGATTAACTATGGCTACACCTTC. Translation: CASSPQINYGYTF.

The chain joins TRBV28 to TRBJ2-7; TRBD1 might be the D (5 bases). Germline V lookup: CDR1 MDHEN, CDR2 SYDVKM. The V gene lost 5 bases and the J gene lost 3 bases, with 20 bases spanning the gap. CDR3 length: 16 residues. DNA for the CDR3: TGTGCCAGCAGTCCCCAAACAGGCAGGATCCTCTACGAGCAGTACTTC. The encoded protein is CASSPQTGRILYEQYF.

This sequence joins TRBV6-1 and TRBJ2-5; TRBD2 matches 15 bases. Germline CDR1 MNHNS, CDR2 SASEGT. Trimming removed 5 bases from V and 2 bases from J; junction bases left unmatched: 3. The CDR3 is made up of 16 amino acids. CDR3 sequence: CASSRTSGGDQETQYF. The CDR3 nucleotides read TGTGCCAGCAGTCGGACTAGCGGGGGGGATCAAGAGACCCAGTACTTC.

This clonotype turned up a few times. This chain connects TRBV10-3 to TRBJ2-7; D is uncertain. V was shortened by 3 bases and J by 2 bases, with 14 bases between the two germline ends. This CDR3 is built from 15 residues. Germline lookup yields CDR1 ENHRY and CDR2 SYGVKD. The DNA of the CDR3 is TGTGCCATCAGTGACCTCCCCGGACCACCCTACGAGCAGTACTTC. Residues: CAISDLPGPPYEQYF.

The table lists this clonotype with a few counts. This chain uses TRBV7-2 with TRBJ2-7; no clear D. From germline, CDR1 is SGHTA and CDR2 FQGNSA. This CDR3 is 15 amino acids long. V was clipped by 1 base and J by 1 base, with 11 bases between them. The chain's CDR3 is CASSLVQARSYEQYF. As DNA, the CDR3 is TGTGCCAGCAGCTTAGTGCAGGCCCGATCCTACGAGCAGTACTTC.

At least ten counts were recorded for this clonotype. V is TRBV7-9 and J is TRBJ2-1; D remains unclear. V lost 1 base to trimming and J lost 4 bases, with 5 bases between them. This CDR3 spans 13 amino acids. The germline V gene encodes CDR1 SEHNR and CDR2 FQNEAQ (reference sequence). The CDR3 DNA reads TGTGCCAGCAGCTTAGGACCTTACAATGAGCAGTTCTTC. This encodes CASSLGPYNEQFF.

The chain joins TRBV6-4 to TRBJ2-3, with 7 bases lining up with TRBD1. Germline V lookup: CDR1 MRHNA, CDR2 SNTAGT. This CDR3 region has 18 residues. V was pared by 8 bases and J by 5 bases, with 22 bases of the junction left unmatched. The CDR3 DNA is TGTGCCAGCTCCCCCGCCCCCCCACAAGGGACAGCGTTAGATACGCAGTATTTT. Protein: CASSPAPPQGTALDTQYF.

The chain carries TRBV20-1 and TRBJ2-1, with 12 nucleotides matching TRBD2. Per the germline V gene, CDR1 is DFQATT and CDR2 is SNEGSKA (reference sequence). V lost 1 base to trimming and J lost 1 base; unmatched junction nucleotides: 5. CDR3 size: 17 residues. Here the CDR3 reads CSARVGLAGRSYNEQFF. CDR3 DNA sequence: TGCAGTGCTAGAGTAGGACTAGCGGGGAGATCCTACAATGAGCAGTTCTTC.

This sequence joins TRBV6-2 or TRBV6-3 and TRBJ2-7; 9 bases line up with TRBD1. Germline V gene lookup returns CDR1 MNHEY and CDR2 SVGEGT. CDR3 length: 15 residues. V shed 5 bases and J 5 bases; nucleotides not matched to a gene: 10. The CDR3 region is CASSTRTGDRDEQYF. DNA for the CDR3: TGTGCCAGCAGTACTAGGACAGGGGATCGGGACGAGCAGTACTTC.

This sequence joins TRBV29-1 and TRBJ1-2; the D is unclear. The CDR3 covers 11 residues. V was cut by 3 bases and J by 8 bases, with 10 bases left in between. From germline, CDR1 is SQVTM and CDR2 ANQGSEA. CDR3 protein: CSVDGVGGYTF. In nucleotides, the CDR3 is TGCAGCGTTGACGGGGTAGGGGGCTACACCTTC.

Ten or more counts support this clonotype. Here the CDR3 reads CASSLWETGVYTEAFF. CDR3 nucleotides: TGTGCCAGCAGCTTATGGGAGACAGGGGTTTACACTGAAGCTTTCTTT. The gene calls are TRBV7-8 and TRBJ1-1, with 8 bases fitting TRBD1. The CDR3 is 16 amino acids. The germline V gene encodes CDR1 SGHVS and CDR2 FQNEAQ. J lost 3 bases, V lost 2 bases, and 8 bases had no gene match.

The chain combines TRBV10-3 with TRBJ2-7; D possibly corresponds to TRBD2 (7 bases). This CDR3 comprises 14 residues. Germline assignment: CDR1 ENHRY and CDR2 SYGVKD. Trimming stripped 6 bases from V and 1 base from J, with 13 bases between. CDR3 residues: CAIRGGARSYEQYF. The CDR3 DNA reads TGTGCCATCAGGGGGGGGGCTAGGTCCTACGAGCAGTACTTC.

This chain connects TRBV4-1 to TRBJ1-1, with unresolved D. The CDR3 contains 14 residues. From germline, CDR1 is MGHRA and CDR2 YSYEKL. Deletions cut 6 bases from V and 1 base from J, with 12 bases between. In DNA form, the CDR3 reads TGCGCCAGCAGAGGACTTCTTCGGAACACTGAAGCTTTCTTT. Translation gives CASRGLLRNTEAFF.

This chain joins TRBV7-1 and TRBJ2-5; tentatively, D is TRBD1 or TRBD2 (5 bases each). TRBV7-1 qualifies as an ORF whose function is uncertain. Trimming shortened V by 7 bases and J by 2 bases, and 35 bases separated the two germline ends. This CDR3 has 21 residues. CDR3 sequence (DNA): TGTGCCAGCATCCAATCCCCCAGCCGGGACCGCTCCACAGGTTTGCAAGAGACCCAGTACTTC. Its translation: CASIQSPSRDRSTGLQETQYF.

V usage is TRBV4-3 and J usage is TRBJ2-2; TRBD1 matches at 7 bases. Per the germline V gene, CDR1 is LGHNA and CDR2 is YSLEER. The CDR3 runs 17 residues. J gave up 5 bases and V 1 base, and 10 bases lay outside the gene matches. Here the CDR3 reads CASSQVGGTPLTGELFF. CDR3 sequence (DNA): TGCGCCAGCAGCCAAGTAGGGGGCACCCCTCTGACCGGGGAGCTGTTTTTT.

A note on this clonotype: A junction end diverges from the germline sequence, so it may reflect a read error. The chain is built from TRBV5-1 and TRBJ2-7; D may correspond to TRBD1 or TRBD2 (5 bases each). There are 13 residues in the CDR3. The germline V gene encodes CDR1 SGHRS and CDR2 YFSETQ. CDR3 sequence: CASSRGHTYDQYF. CDR3 sequence (DNA): TGCGCCAGCAGCCGGGGCCATACCTACGACCAGTACTTC.

The rearrangement links TRBV29-1 to TRBJ2-5; D is unclear. Deletions cut 5 bases from V and 0 bases from J, with 10 bases between. The CDR3 has 13 amino acids. From germline, CDR1 is SQVTM and CDR2 ANQGSEA. The CDR3 spells CSVQNSYQETQYF. Here the CDR3 DNA reads TGCAGCGTTCAGAACAGTTACCAAGAGACCCAGTACTTC.

This clonotype was counted at least ten times. The gene calls are TRBV7-2 and TRBJ1-5; possible D gene TRBD1, 5 bases. Trimming took 1 base from V and 4 from J, leaving 11 bases between them. CDR1 is SGHTA and CDR2 is FQGNSA in the germline V gene. The CDR3 runs to 15 residues. Written as DNA, the CDR3 is TGTGCCAGCAGCTTAGGGGGGACGGCTAATCAGCCCCAGCATTTT. The encoded protein is CASSLGGTANQPQHF.

This clonotype was counted between two and nine times. The V and J genes are TRBV7-9 and TRBJ2-7, with a weak D call TRBD2 (5 bases). Trimming took off 4 bases at V and 6 bases at J, with 16 bases between the two ends. Germline V gene lookup returns CDR1 SEHNR and CDR2 FQNEAQ (reference sequence). The CDR3 is 14 amino acids. The CDR3 nucleotides read TGTGCCAGCAGCTACGGGATTCTAGGGTTCGAGCAGTACTTC. The encoded protein is CASSYGILGFEQYF.

The chain couples TRBV10-1 to TRBJ2-2, with unresolved D. Trimming pared 3 bases from V and 3 bases from J, leaving 11 bases between. CDR1 and CDR2 from the germline V gene are WNHNN and SYGVQD (reference sequence). The length of the CDR3 is 15 residues. CDR3 region: CASSDNGQYTGELFF. CDR3 nucleotides: TGCGCCAGCAGTGACAATGGCCAGTACACCGGGGAGCTGTTTTTT.